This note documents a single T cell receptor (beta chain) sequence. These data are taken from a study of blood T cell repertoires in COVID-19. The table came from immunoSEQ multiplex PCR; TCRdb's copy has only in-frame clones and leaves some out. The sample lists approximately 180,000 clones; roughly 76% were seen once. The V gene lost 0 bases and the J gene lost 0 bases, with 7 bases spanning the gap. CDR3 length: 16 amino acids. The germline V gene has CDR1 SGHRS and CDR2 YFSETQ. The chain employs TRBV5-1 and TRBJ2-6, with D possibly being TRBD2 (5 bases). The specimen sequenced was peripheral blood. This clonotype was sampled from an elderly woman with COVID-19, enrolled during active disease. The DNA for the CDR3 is TGCGCCAGCAGCTTGGTGGCGGGCTCTGGGGCCAACGTCCTGACTTTC. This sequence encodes CASSLVAGSGANVLTF. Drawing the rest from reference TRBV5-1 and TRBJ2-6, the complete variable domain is KAGVTQTPRYLIKTRGQQVTLSCSPISGHRSVSWYQQTPGQGLQFLFEYFSETQRNKGNFPGRFSGRQFSNSRSEMNVSTLELGDSALYLCASSLVAGSGANVLTFGAGSRLTVL.